This entry lists 3 T cell receptor beta chains sequenced from one sample in a study of T-cell reconstitution after alpha-beta-depleted transplantation in children. This sample's TCRbeta library carried unique molecular identifier barcodes. TCRdb reprocessed the PCR reads via MiXCR and lists one record per CDR3 protein. The sample lists about 360,000 distinct CDR3 sequences; 10% to 15% were seen once. The sample was PBMCs, taken from the stem cell graft. These receptors all come from a human donor who donated a stem cell graft to a child with Fanconi anemia.

This clonotype was counted many times. V and J are TRBV7-9 and TRBJ2-7; D is possibly TRBD1 or TRBD2 (6 bases each). This CDR3 is built from 13 residues. Trimming took off 3 bases at V and 2 bases at J, with 8 bases between the two ends. Germline loops: CDR1 SEHNR, CDR2 FQNEAQ (reference sequence). The CDR3 reads CASSLGGPYEQYF. CDR3 nucleotides: TGTGCCAGCAGCTTGGGGGGCCCCTACGAGCAGTACTTC.

The V and J genes are TRBV5-1 and TRBJ1-6; 9 nucleotides align to TRBD1. Germline V gene lookup returns CDR1 SGHRS and CDR2 YFSETQ. V shed 3 bases and J 7 bases; nucleotides not matched to a gene: 8. This CDR3 spans 16 amino acids. The CDR3 nucleotides are TGCGCCAGCAGCTCGTATGGACAGGGGAAGAATTCACCCCTCCACTTT. It yields the protein CASSSYGQGKNSPLHF.

This clonotype has more than one count but fewer than ten. The genes are TRBV5-6 and TRBJ1-2; perhaps TRBD1 as D (5 bases). V was pared by 5 bases and J by 2 bases, with 13 bases between. Germline CDR1 reads SGHDT; CDR2 reads YYEEEE. The CDR3 totals 14 residues. CDR3 sequence: CASRWGGINYGYTF. Here the CDR3 DNA reads TGTGCCAGCAGATGGGGCGGGATAAACTATGGCTACACCTTC.